Presented here are 3 T cell receptor beta chains from one specimen sequenced in a study of T cell responses to AZD1222 COVID-19 vaccine. Assay used: immunoSEQ multiplex PCR; TCRdb lists only in-frame clones, some missing. This sample yields about 140,000 clones, of which 80% to 95% are seen a single time; 1% to 1.5% belongs to the top ten. The specimen was peripheral blood, collected 28 days after the second AZD1222 dose. All receptors come from an adult who received the AZD1222 COVID-19 vaccine.

This chain joins TRBV14 and TRBJ1-2; D call uncertain. There are 13 residues in the CDR3. The germline CDR1 and CDR2 sequences are SGHDN and FVKESK. Trimming took off 3 bases at V and 4 bases at J, with 9 bases between the two ends. CDR3 nucleotide sequence: TGTGCCAGCAGCCACGACGGTGGCTATGGCTACACCTTC. It yields the protein CASSHDGGYGYTF.

The chain carries TRBV20-1 and TRBJ2-1, with 10 bases aligning to TRBD1. Germline V gives CDR1 DFQATT, CDR2 SNEGSKA (reference sequence). With V trimmed by 3 bases and J by 6 bases, 11 bases remained unmatched. CDR3 length: 16 amino acids. CDR3 in amino acids: CSASYAGTGDTNEQFF. The CDR3 DNA follows: TGCAGTGCTAGTTATGCTGGGACAGGGGATACCAATGAGCAGTTCTTC.

V and J are TRBV6-2 or TRBV6-3 and TRBJ1-1, with 9 bases lining up with TRBD1. The CDR3 is 13 residues long. The V gene end was trimmed by 6 bases and the J gene end by 5 bases; junction bases not matched to a gene: 4. Germline V gene lookup returns CDR1 MNHEY and CDR2 SVGEGT. The CDR3 DNA reads as TGTGCCAGCAGCCTGACAGGGGGGACTGAAGCTTTCTTT. It codes for CASSLTGGTEAFF.